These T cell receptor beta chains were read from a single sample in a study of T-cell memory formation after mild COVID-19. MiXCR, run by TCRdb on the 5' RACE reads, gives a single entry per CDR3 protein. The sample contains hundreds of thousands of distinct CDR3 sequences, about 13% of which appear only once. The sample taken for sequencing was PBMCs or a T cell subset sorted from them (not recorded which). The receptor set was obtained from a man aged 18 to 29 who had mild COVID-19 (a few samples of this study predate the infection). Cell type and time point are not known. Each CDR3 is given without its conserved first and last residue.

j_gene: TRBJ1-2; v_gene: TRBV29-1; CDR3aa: SGGQGSIGYT
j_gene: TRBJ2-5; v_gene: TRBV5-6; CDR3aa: ASSLDSYGETQY
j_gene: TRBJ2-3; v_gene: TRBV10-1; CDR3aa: AITSGGRSTDTQY
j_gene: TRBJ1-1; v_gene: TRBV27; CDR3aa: ATRWNTEAF
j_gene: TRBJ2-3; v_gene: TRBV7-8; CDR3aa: ASSSPGQGVADTQY
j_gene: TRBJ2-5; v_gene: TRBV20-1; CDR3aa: SAGDRGRGETQY
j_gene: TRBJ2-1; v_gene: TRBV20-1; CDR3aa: SAAPGQGRWEQF
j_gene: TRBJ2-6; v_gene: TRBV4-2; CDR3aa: ASSQHTGTGANVLT
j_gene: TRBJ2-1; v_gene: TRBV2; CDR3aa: ASSPDRNNNEQF
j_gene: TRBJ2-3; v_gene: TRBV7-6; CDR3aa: ASSLWYLGREDTQY
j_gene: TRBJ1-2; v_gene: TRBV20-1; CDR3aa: SATKTGTDYGYT
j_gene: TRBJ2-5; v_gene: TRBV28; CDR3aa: ASRSKAGTSGQETQY
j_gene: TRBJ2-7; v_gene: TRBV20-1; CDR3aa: SASTYEQY
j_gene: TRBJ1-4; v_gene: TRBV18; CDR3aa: ASSPLDYWGTNEKLF
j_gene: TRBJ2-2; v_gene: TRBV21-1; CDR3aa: ASSRYESGSGGPNTGELF